The source of this T cell receptor beta chain is a study of cytotoxic CD8 clonotypes in ibrutinib-treated CLL. Trimming shortened V by 4 bases and J by 4 bases, and 9 bases separated the two germline ends. CDR1 is SGHTA, CDR2 FQGNSA, per germline. The CDR3 is 13 amino acids. The table came from immunoSEQ multiplex PCR; TCRdb's copy has only in-frame clones and leaves some out. This sample yields fewer than 40,000 clones, of which approximately 67% are seen a single time; 6.5% to 8% belongs to the top ten. The clonotype was recovered from a human donor with chronic lymphocytic leukemia. Sequencing was performed on PBMCs, taken at disease progression, from a patient treated with ibrutinib. The J gene is TRBJ2-3, the V gene TRBV7-2; a possible D gene is TRBD2 (5 bases). CDR3 region: CASSSLAADTQYF. For the CDR3, the DNA is TGTGCCAGCAGCTCGCTAGCTGCAGATACGCAGTATTTT. The full variable domain, with the rest looked up from reference TRBV7-2 and TRBJ2-3, is GAGVSQSPSNKVTEKGKDVELRCDPISGHTALYWYRQSLGQGLEFLIYFQGNSAPDKSGLPSDRFSAERTGGSVSTLTIQRTQQEDSAVYLCASSSLAADTQYFGPGTRLTVL.